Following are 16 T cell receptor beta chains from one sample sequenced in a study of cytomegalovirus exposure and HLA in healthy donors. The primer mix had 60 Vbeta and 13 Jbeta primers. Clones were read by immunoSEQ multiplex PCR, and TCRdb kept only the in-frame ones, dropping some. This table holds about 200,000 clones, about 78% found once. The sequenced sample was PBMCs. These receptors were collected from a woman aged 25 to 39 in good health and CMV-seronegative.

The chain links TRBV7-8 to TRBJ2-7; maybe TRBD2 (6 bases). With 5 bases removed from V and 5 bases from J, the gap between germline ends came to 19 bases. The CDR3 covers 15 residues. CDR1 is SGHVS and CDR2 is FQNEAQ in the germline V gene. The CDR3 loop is CASSLQGASVHEQYF. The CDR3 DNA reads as TGTGCCAGCAGCCTCCAAGGGGCTAGCGTCCACGAGCAGTACTTC.

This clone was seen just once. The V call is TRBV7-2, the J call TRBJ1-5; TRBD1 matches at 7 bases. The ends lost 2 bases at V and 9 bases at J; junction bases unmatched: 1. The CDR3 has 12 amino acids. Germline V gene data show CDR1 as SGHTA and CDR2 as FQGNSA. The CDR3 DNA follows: TGTGCCAGCAGCTTACCAGGGGGGCCCCAGCATTTT. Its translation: CASSLPGGPQHF.

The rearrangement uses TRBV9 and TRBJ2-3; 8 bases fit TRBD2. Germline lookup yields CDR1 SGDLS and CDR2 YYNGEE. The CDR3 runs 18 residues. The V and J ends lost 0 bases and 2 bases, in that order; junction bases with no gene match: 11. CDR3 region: CASSVEGGRGAITDTQYF. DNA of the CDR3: TGTGCCAGCAGCGTAGAGGGGGGGCGGGGGGCCATCACAGATACGCAGTATTTT.

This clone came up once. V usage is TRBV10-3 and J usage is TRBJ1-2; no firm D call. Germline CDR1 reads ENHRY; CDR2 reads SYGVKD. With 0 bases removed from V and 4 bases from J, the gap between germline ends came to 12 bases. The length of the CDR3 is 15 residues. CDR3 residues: CAISESRGKGYGYTF. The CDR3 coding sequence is TGTGCCATCAGTGAGTCGCGGGGAAAGGGCTATGGCTACACCTTC.

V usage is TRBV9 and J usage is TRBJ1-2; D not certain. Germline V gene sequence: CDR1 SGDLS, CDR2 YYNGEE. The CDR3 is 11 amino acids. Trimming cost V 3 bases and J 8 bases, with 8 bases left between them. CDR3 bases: TGTGCCAGCAGCGCGGGGTCGGGCTACACCTTC. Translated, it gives CASSAGSGYTF.

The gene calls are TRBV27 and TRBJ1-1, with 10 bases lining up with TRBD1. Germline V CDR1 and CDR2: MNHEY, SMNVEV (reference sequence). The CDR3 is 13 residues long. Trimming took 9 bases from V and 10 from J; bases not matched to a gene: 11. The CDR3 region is CASKEGQGPGAFF. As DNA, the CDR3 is TGTGCCAGTAAGGAGGGACAGGGGCCAGGAGCTTTCTTT.

The CDR3: CASSHVYGYTF. CDR3 in DNA: TGTGCCAGCAGTCATGTCTATGGCTACACCTTC. This rearrangement joins TRBV6-5 to TRBJ1-2; D remains unclear. The CDR3 sequence is 11 residues long. V lost 5 bases and J lost 4, with 5 bases in between. Germline CDR1 is MNHEY and CDR2 is SVGAGI.

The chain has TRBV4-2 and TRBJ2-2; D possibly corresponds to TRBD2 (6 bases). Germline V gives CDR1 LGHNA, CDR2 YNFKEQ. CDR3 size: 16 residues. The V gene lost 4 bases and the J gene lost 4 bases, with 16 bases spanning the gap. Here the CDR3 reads CASSRILATSTGELFF. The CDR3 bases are TGTGCCAGCAGCCGAATTCTGGCGACTAGCACCGGGGAGCTGTTTTTT.

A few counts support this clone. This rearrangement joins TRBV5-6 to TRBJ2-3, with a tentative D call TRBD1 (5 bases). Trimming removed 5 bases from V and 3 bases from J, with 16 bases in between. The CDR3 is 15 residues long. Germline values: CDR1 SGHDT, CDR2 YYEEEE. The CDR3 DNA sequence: TGTGCCAGCAGTCCAGCAGGGCTCGGGACAGATACGCAGTATTTT. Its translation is CASSPAGLGTDTQYF.

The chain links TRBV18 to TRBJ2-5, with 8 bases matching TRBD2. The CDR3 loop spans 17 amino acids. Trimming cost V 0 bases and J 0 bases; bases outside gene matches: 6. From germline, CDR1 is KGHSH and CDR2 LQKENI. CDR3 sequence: CASSPPVGGGHQETQYF. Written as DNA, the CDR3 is TGTGCCAGCTCACCACCGGTCGGGGGGGGTCACCAAGAGACCCAGTACTTC.

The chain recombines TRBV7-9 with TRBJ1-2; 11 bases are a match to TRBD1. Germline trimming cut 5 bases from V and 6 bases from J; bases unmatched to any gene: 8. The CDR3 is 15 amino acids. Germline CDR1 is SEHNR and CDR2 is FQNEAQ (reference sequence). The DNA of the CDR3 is TGTGCCAGCAGCCTCGGGACAGGGGGAGCCCATGGCTACACCTTC. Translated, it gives CASSLGTGGAHGYTF.

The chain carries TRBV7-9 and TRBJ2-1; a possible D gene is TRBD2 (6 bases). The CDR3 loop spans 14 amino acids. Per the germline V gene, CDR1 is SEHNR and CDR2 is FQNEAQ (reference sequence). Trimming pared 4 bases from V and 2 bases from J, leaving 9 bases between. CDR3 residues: CASSSSGAYNEQFF. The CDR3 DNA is TGTGCCAGCAGCTCGTCGGGGGCCTACAATGAGCAGTTCTTC. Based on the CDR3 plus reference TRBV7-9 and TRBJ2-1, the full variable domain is DTGVSQNPRHKITKRGQNVTFRCDPISEHNRLYWYRQTLGQGPEFLTYFQNEAQLEKSRLLSDRFSAERPKGSFSTLEIQRTEQGDSAMYLCASSSSGAYNEQFFGPGTRLTVL.

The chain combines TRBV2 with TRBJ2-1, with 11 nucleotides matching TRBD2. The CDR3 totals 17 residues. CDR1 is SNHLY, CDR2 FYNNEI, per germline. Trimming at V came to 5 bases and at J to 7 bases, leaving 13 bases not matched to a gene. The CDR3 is CASSKKRTSGLLNEQFF. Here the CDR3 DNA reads TGTGCCAGCAGTAAAAAGAGGACTAGCGGGCTATTAAATGAGCAGTTCTTC. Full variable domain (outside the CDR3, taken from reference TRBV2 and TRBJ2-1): EPEVTQTPSHQVTQMGQEVILRCVPISNHLYFYWYRQILGQKVEFLVSFYNNEISEKSEIFDDQFSVERPDGSNFTLKIRSTKLEDSAMYFCASSKKRTSGLLNEQFFGPGTRLTVL.

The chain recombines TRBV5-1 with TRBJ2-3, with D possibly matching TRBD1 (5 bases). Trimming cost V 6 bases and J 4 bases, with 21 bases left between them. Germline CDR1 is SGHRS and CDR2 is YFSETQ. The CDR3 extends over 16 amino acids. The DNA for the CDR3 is TGCGCCAGCACAACATCATCAGGGCCCCTTTCAGATACGCAGTATTTT. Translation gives CASTTSSGPLSDTQYF. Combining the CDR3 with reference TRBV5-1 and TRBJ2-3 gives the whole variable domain KAGVTQTPRYLIKTRGQQVTLSCSPISGHRSVSWYQQTPGQGLQFLFEYFSETQRNKGNFPGRFSGRQFSNSRSEMNVSTLELGDSALYLCASTTSSGPLSDTQYFGPGTRLTVL.

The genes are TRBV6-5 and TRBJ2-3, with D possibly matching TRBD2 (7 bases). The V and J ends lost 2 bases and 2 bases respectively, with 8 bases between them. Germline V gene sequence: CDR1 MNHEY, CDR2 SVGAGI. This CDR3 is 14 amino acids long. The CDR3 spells CASSYGGATDTQYF. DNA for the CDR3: TGTGCCAGCAGTTACGGGGGGGCCACAGATACGCAGTATTTT.

The CDR3 sequence is CASRLAGRYEQYF. CDR3 DNA: TGTGCCAGCAGACTAGCGGGCCGCTACGAGCAGTACTTC. This chain connects TRBV5-6 to TRBJ2-7, with 9 bases fitting TRBD2. The CDR3 length is 13 residues. Trimming at V came to 5 bases and at J to 3 bases, leaving 3 bases not matched to a gene. The germline V gene has CDR1 SGHDT and CDR2 YYEEEE.